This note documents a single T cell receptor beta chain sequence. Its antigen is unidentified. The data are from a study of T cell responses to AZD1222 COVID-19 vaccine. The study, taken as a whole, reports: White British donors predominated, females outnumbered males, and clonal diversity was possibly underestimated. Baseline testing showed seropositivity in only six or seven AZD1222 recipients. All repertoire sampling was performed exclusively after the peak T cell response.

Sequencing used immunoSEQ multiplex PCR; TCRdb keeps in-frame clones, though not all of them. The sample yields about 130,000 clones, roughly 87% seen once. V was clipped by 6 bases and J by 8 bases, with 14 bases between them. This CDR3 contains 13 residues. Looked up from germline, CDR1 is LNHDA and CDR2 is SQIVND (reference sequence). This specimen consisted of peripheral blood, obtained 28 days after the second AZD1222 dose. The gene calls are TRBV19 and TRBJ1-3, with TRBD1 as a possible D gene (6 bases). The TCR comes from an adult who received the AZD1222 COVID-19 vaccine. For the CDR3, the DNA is TGTGCCAGTAGCCAGGGGATGACGGACACCATATATTTT. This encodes CASSQGMTDTIYF.